This T cell receptor beta chain was identified in a study of T cells after yellow fever vaccination. About the research overall: When fractions had low cell numbers, they were prepared with SMART-Seq v4 Ultra Low Input.

UMIs were added to TCR cDNA along with a universal primer site when it was made by 5'RACE template switching. In TCRdb, the 5' RACE reads were re-called with MiXCR into one record per CDR3 protein. Of approximately 300,000 distinct CDR3 sequences listed, over 10% are singletons. Study observations and caveats: High-abundance clonotypes from the bulk population could contaminate FACS-sorted repertoires.

This clonotype was found a few times. Its specificity is not known. With 4 bases removed from V and 4 bases from J, the gap between germline ends came to 10 bases. Germline-derived CDR1 and CDR2 are LGHNA and YNFKEQ. The CDR3 contains 13 residues. This sequence originates from a man aged 25-45 years who received the YFV17D yellow fever vaccine. The sequenced sample was CD4+ T cells sorted from PBMCs, obtained 45 days after the yellow fever booster vaccination. The chain employs TRBV4-2 and TRBJ2-5; no clear D gene. CDR3 sequence reads: CASSPGSRETQYF. Written as DNA, the CDR3 is TGTGCCAGCAGCCCCGGGTCTCGAGAGACCCAGTACTTC.